This T cell receptor beta chain was identified during a study of CD8+ T cells in alopecia areata. Germline CDR1 PRHDT, CDR2 FYEKMQ (reference sequence). V gave up 0 bases and J gave up 0 bases, with 3 bases separating them. The CDR3 is made up of 15 amino acids. RNA extraction was followed by reverse transcription into cDNA, which acted as the sequencing template. Sequenced by immunoSEQ multiplex PCR; TCRdb stores in-frame clones only, minus some. The table records 110,000 or so clones, 58% of them present only once. Input material: NKG2D-low CD8+ T cells sorted from blood. This TCR derives from a human donor with alopecia areata. The rearrangement links TRBV13 to TRBJ2-6; no clear D. CDR3 sequence: CASSLGASGANVLTF. CDR3 sequence (DNA): TGTGCCAGCAGCTTAGGTGCCTCTGGGGCCAACGTCCTGACTTTC.